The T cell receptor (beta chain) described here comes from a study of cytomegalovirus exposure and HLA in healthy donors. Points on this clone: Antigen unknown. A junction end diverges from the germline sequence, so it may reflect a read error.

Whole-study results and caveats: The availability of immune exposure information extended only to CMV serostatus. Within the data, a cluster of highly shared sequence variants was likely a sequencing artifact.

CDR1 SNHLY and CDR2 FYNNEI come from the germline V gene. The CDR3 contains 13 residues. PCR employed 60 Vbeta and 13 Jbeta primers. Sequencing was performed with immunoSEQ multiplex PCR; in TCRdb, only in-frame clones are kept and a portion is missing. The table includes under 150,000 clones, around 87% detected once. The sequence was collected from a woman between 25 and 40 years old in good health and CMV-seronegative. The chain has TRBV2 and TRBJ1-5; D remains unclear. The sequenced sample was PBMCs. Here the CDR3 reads CASSGDYNQPRHF. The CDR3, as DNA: TGTGCCAGCAGTGGCGACTACAATCAGCCCCGGCATTTT.